The source of this TCR beta chain is a study of T cells after yellow fever vaccination. This clonotype was recorded a few times. Using its own MiXCR run on the 5' RACE reads, TCRdb lists one record per CDR3 protein. The sample consists of roughly 170,000 distinct CDR3 sequences, roughly 9% of them appearing once. In germline, CDR1 is LGHDT, CDR2 YNNKEL (reference sequence). The CDR3 spans 18 residues. Trimming removed 0 bases from V and 0 bases from J, with 12 bases in between. The chain recombines TRBV3-1 with TRBJ2-6; D could derive from TRBD1 or TRBD2 (6 bases each). The TCR originated in a man aged 18 to 29 who received the YFV17D yellow fever vaccine. The sample here was CD8+ T cells sorted from PBMCs, taken 45 days after the yellow fever booster vaccination. CDR3 nucleotide sequence: TGTGCCAGCAGCCAAGATGGGGGGCCCCGCTCTGGGGCCAACGTCCTGACTTTC. Its translation is CASSQDGGPRSGANVLTF.